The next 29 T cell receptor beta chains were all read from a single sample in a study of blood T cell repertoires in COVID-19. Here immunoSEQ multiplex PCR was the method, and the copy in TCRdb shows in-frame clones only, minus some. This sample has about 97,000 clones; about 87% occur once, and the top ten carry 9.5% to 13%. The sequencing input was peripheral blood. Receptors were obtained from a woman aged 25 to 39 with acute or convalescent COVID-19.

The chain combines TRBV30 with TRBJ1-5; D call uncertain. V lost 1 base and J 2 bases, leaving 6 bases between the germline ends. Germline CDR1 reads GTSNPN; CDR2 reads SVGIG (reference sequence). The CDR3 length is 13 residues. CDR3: CAWSGQGNQPQHF. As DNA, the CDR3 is TGTGCCTGGAGTGGCCAGGGCAATCAGCCCCAGCATTTT. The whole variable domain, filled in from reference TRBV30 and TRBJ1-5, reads SQTIHQWPATLVQPVGSPLSLECTVEGTSNPNLYWYRQAAGRGLQLLFYSVGIGQISSEVPQNLSASRPQDRQFILSSKKLLLSDSGFYLCAWSGQGNQPQHFGDGTRLSIL.

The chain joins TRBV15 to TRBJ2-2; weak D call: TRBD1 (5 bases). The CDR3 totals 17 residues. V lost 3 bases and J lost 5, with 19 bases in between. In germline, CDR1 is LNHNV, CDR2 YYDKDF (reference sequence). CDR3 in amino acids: CATSRTRSTTETGELFF. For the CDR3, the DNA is TGTGCCACCAGCAGGACACGCAGTACGACAGAAACCGGGGAGCTGTTTTTT.

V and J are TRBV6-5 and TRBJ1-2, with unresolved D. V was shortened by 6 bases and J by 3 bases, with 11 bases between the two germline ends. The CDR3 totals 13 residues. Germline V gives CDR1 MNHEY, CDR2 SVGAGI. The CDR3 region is CASRFDGYYGYTF. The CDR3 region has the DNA TGTGCCAGCAGATTCGACGGGTACTATGGCTACACCTTC.

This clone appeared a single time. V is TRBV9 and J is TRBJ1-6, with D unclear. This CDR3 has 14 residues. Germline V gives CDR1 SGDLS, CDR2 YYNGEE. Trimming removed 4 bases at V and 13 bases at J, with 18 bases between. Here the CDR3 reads CASSPRSGVRPLHF. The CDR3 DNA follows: TGTGCCAGCAGCCCCCGGTCGGGAGTAAGGCCCCTCCACTTT.

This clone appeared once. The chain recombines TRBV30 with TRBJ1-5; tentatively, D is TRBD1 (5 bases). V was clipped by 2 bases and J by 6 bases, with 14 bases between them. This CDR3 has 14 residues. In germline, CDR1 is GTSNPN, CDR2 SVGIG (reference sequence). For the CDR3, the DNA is TGTGCCTGGAGTCGGGGGGTCGAAGGTCAGCCCCAGCATTTT. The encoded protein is CAWSRGVEGQPQHF.

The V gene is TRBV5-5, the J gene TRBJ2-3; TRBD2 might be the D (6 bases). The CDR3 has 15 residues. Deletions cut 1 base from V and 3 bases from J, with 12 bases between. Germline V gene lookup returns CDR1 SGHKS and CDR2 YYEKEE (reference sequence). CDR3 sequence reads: CASSLSGVLTDTQYF. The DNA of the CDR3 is TGTGCCAGCAGCTTGTCGGGGGTTCTGACAGATACGCAGTATTTT.

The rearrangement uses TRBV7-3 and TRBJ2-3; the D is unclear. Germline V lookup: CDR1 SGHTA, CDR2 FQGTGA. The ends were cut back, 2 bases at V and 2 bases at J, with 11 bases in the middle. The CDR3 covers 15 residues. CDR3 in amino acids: CASSLSLPPTDTQYF. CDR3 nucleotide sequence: TGTGCCAGCAGCTTATCCCTCCCCCCCACAGATACGCAGTATTTT.

The CDR3 spells CASSYSYGGAGNSPLHF. The CDR3 coding sequence is TGTGCCAGCAGTTACTCGTATGGGGGCGCAGGGAATTCACCCCTCCACTTT. This rearrangement joins TRBV6-2 or TRBV6-3 to TRBJ1-6, with D maybe TRBD1 (6 bases). The CDR3 totals 17 residues. Deletions cut 0 bases from V and 7 bases from J, with 16 bases between. Per germline, CDR1 MNHEY and CDR2 SVGEGT.

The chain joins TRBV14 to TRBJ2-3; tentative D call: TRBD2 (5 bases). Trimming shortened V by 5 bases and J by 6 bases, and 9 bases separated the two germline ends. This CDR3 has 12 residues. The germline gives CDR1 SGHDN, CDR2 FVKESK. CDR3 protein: CASSSWEDTQYF. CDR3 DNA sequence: TGTGCCAGCAGCTCATGGGAGGATACGCAGTATTTT.

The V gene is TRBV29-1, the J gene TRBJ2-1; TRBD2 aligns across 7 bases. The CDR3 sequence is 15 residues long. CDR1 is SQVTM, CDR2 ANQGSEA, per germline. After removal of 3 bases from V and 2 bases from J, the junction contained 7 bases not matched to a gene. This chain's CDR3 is CSVESPGLAYNEQFF. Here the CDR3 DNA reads TGCAGCGTTGAGTCCCCCGGACTAGCCTACAATGAGCAGTTCTTC.

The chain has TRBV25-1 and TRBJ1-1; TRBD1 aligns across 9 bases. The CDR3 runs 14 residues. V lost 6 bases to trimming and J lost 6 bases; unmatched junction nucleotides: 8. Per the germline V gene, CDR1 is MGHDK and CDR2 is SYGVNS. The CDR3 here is CASSNQGQGSEAFF. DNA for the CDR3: TGTGCCAGCAGCAACCAGGGACAGGGCTCTGAAGCTTTCTTT.

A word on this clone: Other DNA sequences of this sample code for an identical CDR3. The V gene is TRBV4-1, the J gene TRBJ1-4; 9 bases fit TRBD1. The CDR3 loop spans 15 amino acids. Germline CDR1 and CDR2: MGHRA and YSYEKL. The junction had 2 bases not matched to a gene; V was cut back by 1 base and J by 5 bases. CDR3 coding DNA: TGCGCCAGCAGCCAAGGGGGACAGGGAAATGAAAAACTGTTTTTT. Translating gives CASSQGGQGNEKLFF.

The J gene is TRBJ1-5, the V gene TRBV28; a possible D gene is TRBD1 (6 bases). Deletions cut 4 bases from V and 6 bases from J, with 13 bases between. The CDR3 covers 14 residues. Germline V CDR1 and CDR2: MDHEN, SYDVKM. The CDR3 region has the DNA TGTGCCAGCAGTTCTCCGGGGGGGCGTCAGCCCCAGCATTTT. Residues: CASSSPGGRQPQHF.

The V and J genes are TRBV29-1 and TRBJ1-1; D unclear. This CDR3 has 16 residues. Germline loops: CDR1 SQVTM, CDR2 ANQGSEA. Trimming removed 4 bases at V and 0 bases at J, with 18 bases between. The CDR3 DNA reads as TGCAGCGTTGCTGGACTCCTCAACACCTTGAACACTGAAGCTTTCTTT. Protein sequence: CSVAGLLNTLNTEAFF.

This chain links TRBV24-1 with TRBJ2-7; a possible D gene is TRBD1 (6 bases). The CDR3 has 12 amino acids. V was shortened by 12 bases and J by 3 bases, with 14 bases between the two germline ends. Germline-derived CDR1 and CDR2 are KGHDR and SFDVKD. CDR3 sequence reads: CASQGPYYEQYF. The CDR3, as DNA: TGTGCCTCACAGGGCCCCTACTACGAGCAGTACTTC.

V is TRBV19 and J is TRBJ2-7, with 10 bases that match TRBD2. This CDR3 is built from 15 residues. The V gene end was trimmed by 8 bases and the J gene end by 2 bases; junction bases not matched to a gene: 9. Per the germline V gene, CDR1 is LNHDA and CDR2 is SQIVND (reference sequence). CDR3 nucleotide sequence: TGTGCCAGTGGAGGGGCTAGCGGGGGAGCCTACGAGCAGTACTTC. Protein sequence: CASGGASGGAYEQYF.

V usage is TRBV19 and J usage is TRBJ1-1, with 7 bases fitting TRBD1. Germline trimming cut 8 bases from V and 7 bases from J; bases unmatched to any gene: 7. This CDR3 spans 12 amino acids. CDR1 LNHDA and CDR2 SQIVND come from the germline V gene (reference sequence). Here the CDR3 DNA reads TGTGCCAGTGGGGACAGAACGTATGAAGCTTTCTTT. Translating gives CASGDRTYEAFF.

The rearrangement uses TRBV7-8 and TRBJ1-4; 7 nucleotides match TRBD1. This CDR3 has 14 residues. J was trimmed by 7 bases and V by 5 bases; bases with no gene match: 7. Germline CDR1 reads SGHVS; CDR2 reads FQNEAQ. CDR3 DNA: TGTGCCAGCAGCCGCGACAGGGCGTTTGAAAAACTGTTTTTT. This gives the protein CASSRDRAFEKLFF.

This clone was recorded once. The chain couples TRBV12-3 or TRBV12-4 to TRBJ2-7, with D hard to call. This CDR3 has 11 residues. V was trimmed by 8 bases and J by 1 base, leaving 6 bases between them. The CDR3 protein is CASGSSYEQYF. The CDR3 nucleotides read TGTGCCAGCGGCTCATCCTACGAGCAGTACTTC.

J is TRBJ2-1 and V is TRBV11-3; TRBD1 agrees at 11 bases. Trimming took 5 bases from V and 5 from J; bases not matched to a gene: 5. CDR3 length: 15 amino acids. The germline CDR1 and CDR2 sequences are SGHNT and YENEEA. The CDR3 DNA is TGTGCCAGCAGCCTACCGGGACAGGGGGACAATGAGCAGTTCTTC. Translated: CASSLPGQGDNEQFF.

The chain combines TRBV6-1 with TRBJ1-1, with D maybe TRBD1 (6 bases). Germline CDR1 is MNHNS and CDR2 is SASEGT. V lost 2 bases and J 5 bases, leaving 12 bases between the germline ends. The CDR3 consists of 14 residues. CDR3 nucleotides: TGTGCCAGCAGTGAATGGCGGGGGCATACTGAAGCTTTCTTT. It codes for CASSEWRGHTEAFF.

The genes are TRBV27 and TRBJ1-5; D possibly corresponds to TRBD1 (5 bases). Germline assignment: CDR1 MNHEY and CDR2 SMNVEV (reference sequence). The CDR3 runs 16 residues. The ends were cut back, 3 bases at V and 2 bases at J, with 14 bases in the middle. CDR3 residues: CASSLQGRVGNQPQHF. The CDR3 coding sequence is TGTGCCAGCAGTTTGCAGGGCAGGGTAGGCAATCAGCCCCAGCATTTT.

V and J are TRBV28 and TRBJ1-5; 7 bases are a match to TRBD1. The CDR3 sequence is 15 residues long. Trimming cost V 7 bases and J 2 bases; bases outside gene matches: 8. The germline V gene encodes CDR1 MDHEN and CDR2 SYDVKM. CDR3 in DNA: TGTGCCAGCACCTCGGCAGGGGGTCGCAATCAGCCCCAGCATTTT. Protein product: CASTSAGGRNQPQHF. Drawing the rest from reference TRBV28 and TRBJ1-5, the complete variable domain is DVKVTQSSRYLVKRTGEKVFLECVQDMDHENMFWYRQDPGLGLRLIYFSYDVKMKEKGDIPEGYSVSREKKERFSLILESASTNQTSMYLCASTSAGGRNQPQHFGDGTRLSIL.

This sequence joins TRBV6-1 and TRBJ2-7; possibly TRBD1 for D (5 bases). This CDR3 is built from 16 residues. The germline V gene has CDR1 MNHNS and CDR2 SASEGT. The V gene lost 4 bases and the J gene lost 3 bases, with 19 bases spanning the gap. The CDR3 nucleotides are TGTGCCAGCAGTGGACACCGACAGCTCCACTACTACGAGCAGTACTTC. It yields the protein CASSGHRQLHYYEQYF.

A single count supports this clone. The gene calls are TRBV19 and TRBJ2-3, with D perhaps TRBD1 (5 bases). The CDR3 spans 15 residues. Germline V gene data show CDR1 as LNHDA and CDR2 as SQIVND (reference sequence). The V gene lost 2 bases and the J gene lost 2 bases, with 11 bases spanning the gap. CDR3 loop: CASSIRRESTDTQYF. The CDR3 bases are TGTGCCAGTAGTATACGCAGGGAATCCACAGATACGCAGTATTTT.

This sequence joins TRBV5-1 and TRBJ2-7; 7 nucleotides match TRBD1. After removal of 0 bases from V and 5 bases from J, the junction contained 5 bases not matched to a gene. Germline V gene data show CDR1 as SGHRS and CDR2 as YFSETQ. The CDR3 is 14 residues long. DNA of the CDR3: TGCGCCAGCAGCTTGGTAGGGGGCGTGGACGAGCAGTACTTC. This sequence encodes CASSLVGGVDEQYF. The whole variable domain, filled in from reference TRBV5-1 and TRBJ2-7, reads KAGVTQTPRYLIKTRGQQVTLSCSPISGHRSVSWYQQTPGQGLQFLFEYFSETQRNKGNFPGRFSGRQFSNSRSEMNVSTLELGDSALYLCASSLVGGVDEQYFGPGTRLTVT.

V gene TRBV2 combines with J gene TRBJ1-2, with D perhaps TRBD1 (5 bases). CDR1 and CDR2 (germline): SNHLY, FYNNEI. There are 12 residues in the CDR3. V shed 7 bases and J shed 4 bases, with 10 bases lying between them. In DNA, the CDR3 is TGTGCCAGCACCCCCGACAGCTATGGCTACACCTTC. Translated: CASTPDSYGYTF.

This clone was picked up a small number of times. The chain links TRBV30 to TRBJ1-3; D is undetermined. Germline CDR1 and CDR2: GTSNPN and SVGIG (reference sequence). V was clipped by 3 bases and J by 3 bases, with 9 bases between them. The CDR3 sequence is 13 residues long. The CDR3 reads CAWRTSGGNTIYF. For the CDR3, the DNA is TGTGCCTGGAGGACGAGCGGTGGAAACACCATATATTTT.

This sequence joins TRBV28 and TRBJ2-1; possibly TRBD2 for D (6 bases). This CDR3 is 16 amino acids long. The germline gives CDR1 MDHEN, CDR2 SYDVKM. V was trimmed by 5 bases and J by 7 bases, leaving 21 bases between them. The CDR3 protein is CASSPQTSWGVNEQFF. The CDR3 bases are TGTGCCAGCAGTCCGCAGACTAGTTGGGGTGTGAATGAGCAGTTCTTC.